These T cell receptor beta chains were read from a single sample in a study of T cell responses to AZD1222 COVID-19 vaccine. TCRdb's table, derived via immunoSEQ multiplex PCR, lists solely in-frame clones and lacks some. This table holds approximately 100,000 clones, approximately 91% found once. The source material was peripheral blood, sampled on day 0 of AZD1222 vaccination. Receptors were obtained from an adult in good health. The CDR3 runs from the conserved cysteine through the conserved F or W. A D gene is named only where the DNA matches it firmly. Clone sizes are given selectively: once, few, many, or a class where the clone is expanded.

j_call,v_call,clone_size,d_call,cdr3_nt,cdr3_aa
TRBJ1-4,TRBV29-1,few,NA,TGCAGCGTTCCCATTGACAGTATATCTGAAAAACTGTTTTTT,CSVPIDSISEKLFF
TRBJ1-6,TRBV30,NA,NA,TGTGCCTGGAGTTCAAGGGGGGGGGTCTCGTCCTATAATTCACCCCTCCACTTT,CAWSSRGGVSSYNSPLHF
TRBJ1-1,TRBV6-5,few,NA,TGTGCCAGCATCATACAGGGTGGCGGCACTGAAGCTTTCTTT,CASIIQGGGTEAFF
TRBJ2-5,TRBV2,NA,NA,TGTGCCAGCAGTGGAGAGCGGCCCCAAGAGACCCAGTACTTC,CASSGERPQETQYF
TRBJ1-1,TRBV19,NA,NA,TGTGCCAGTAGTTCACCGGGACACCCGAACACTGAAGCTTTCTTT,CASSSPGHPNTEAFF
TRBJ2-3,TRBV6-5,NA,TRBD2,TGTGCCAGCAGGTGGAGCGGGGGCACAGATACGCAGTATTTT,CASRWSGGTDTQYF
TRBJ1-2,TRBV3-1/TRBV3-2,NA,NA,TGTGCCAGCAGTGGGGTTAACTATGGCTACACCTTC,CASSGVNYGYTF
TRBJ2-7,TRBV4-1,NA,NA,TGCGCCAGCAGCCCTACCGGAGACTTCGAGCAGTACTTC,CASSPTGDFEQYF
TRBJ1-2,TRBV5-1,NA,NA,TGCGCCAGCAGCTTGAGTTCGACACCTGGCTACACCTTC,CASSLSSTPGYTF
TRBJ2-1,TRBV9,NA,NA,TGTGCCAGCAGCGTAGGGGACGTCCTATGGGATGAGCAGTTCTTC,CASSVGDVLWDEQFF
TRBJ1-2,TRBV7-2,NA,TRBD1,TGTGCCAGCAGTTTAGGACAGGGTTTTGGCTACACCTTC,CASSLGQGFGYTF
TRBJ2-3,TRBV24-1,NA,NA,TGTGCCACTTCCCCGGGGATGGATACGCAGTATTTT,CATSPGMDTQYF
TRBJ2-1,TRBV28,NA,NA,TGTGCCAGTAGACTAGGCGGAGAGCCACTTTACAATGAGCAGTTCTTC,CASRLGGEPLYNEQFF
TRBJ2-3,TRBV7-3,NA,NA,TGTGCCAGCAGCTTAGGGCATACGCAGTATTTT,CASSLGHTQYF
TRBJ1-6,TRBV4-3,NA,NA,TGCGCCAGCAGCCAAGAAGGGAACTATGGTAATTCACCCCTCCACTTT,CASSQEGNYGNSPLHF
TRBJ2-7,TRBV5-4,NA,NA,TGTGCCAGCAGCTTGGACGGGGACGAGCAGTACTTC,CASSLDGDEQYF
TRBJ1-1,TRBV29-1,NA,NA,TGCAGCGTTGATAAGGGACCGGCGGATGCTTTCTTT,CSVDKGPADAFF
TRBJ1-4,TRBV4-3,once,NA,TGCGCCAGCAGCCGGTTTCGGGGGGGAGCTAATGAAAAACTGTTTTTT,CASSRFRGGANEKLFF
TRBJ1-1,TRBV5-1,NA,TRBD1,TGCGCCAGCAGCTTCCGGACAGGAAGTCAGAACACTGAAGCTTTCTTT,CASSFRTGSQNTEAFF
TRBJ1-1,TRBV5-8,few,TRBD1,TGTGCCAGCAGCAGGGACAGGCGAGCTGAAGCTTTCTTT,CASSRDRRAEAFF
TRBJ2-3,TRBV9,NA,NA,TGTGCCAGCAGCTCCGATGGGGCCGCAGATACGCAGTATTTT,CASSSDGAADTQYF
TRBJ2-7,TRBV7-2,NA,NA,TGTGCCAGCAGCTTAGTCATAGGTCCGCACGAGCAGTACTTC,CASSLVIGPHEQYF
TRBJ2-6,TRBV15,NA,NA,TGTGCCACCAGGGAATCGAGCTCTGGGGCCAACGTCCTGACTTTC,CATRESSSGANVLTF